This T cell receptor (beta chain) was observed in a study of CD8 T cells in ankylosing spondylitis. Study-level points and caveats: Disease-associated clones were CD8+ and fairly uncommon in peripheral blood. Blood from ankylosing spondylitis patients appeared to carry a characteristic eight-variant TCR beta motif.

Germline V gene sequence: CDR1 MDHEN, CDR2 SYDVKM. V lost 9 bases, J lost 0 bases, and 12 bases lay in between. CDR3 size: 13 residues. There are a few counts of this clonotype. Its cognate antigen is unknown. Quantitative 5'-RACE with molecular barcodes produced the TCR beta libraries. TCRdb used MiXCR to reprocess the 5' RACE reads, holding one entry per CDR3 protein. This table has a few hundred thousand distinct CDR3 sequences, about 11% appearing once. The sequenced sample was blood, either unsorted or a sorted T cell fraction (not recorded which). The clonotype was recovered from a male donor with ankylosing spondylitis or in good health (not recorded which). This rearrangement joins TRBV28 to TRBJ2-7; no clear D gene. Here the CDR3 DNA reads TGTGCCAGTGCGTTAAATCTCTCCTACGAGCAGTACTTC. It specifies CASALNLSYEQYF.